This TCR beta chain was recovered during a study of shared clonotypes between healthy human individuals. As for the study in general: Researchers assigned three CD4 naive, three CD4 memory, two CD8 naive and one CD8 memory plate to each donor.

Assay used: immunoSEQ multiplex PCR; TCRdb lists only in-frame clones, some missing. The table has about 2.3 million clones, 85% to 95% seen once. This CDR3 has 15 amino acids. Germline loops: CDR1 MNHEY, CDR2 SVGAGI. Trimming took 0 bases from V and 8 from J, leaving 13 bases between them. This clone has only one observation. Other DNA sequences in the same sample also yield this CDR3. The sample comprised naive CD4+ T cells from PBMCs. The subset was: CD45RA+ positively selected. The V gene is TRBV6-5, the J gene TRBJ1-4; D is unclear. This TCR derives from a man aged 18 to 29 in good health. Some clones in this sample may be carry-over from other donors' samples. The CDR3 loop reads CASSYSPGEGEKLFF. The DNA of the CDR3 is TGTGCCAGCAGTTACTCCCCCGGGGAAGGAGAAAAACTGTTTTTT.